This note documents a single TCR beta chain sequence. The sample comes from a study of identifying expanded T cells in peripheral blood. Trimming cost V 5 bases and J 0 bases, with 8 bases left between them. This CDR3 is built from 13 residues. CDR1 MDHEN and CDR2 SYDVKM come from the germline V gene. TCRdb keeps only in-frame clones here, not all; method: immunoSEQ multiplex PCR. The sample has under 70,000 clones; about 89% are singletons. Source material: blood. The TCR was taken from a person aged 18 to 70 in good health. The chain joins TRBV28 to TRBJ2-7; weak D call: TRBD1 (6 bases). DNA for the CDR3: TGTGCCAGCAGTCCACAGGGCTCCTACGAGCAGTACTTC. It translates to CASSPQGSYEQYF.